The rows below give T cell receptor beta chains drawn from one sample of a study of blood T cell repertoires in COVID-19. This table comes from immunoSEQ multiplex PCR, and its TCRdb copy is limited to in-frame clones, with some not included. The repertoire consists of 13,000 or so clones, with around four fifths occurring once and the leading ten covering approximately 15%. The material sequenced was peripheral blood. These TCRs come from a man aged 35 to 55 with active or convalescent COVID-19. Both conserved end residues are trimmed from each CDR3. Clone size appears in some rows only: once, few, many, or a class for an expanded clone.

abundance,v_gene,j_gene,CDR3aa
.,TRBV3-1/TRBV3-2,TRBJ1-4,ASSQTGWLPNEKLF
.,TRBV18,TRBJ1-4,ASSPPSLQDEKLF
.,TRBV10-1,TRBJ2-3,ASSESLAGATDTQY
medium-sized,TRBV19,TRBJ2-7,ASSFGLAGHSQDEQY
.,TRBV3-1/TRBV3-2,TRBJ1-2,ASSQEGLNYGYT
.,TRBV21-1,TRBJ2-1,ATFDRDPF
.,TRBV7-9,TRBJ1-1,ASSLVFKRTEAF
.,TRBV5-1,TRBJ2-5,ASSLGTYQETQY
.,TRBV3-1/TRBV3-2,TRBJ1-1,ASSPTGDLNTEAF
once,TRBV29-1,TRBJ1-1,SVEDSGAGIAF
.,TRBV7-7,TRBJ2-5,ASSQLDRGLMETQY
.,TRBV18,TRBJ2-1,ASSPQGAGYNEQF
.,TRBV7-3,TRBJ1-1,ASSPGTNTEAF
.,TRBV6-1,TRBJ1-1,ASSEGGQGWVNTEAF
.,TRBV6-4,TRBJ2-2,ASSGDRHPVTGELF
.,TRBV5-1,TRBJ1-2,ASSWVKGDGYT
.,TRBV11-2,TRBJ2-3,ASRHRGDTDTQY
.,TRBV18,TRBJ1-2,ASSPSDRSSVDT
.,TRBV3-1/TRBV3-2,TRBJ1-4,ASSQFVGGDEKLF
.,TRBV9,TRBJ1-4,ASSPRTATNEKLF
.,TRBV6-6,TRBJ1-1,ASLSLSSEAF
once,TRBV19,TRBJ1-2,ASSSAGGYGYT
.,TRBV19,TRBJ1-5,ASTQRVNSNQPQH
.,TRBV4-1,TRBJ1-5,ASSQDPLGGMAQH
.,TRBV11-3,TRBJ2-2,ASSLEPLVSNTGELF
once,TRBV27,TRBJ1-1,ASRLFEGTEAF
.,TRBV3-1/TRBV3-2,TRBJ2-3,ASSQTGTDTQY
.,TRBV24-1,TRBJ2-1,ATSDTTQGGHEQF
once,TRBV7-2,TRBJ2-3,ASSSGTGGRGDTQY
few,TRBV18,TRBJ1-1,ASSLRTGSQADTEAF
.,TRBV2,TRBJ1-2,ASSEAPLGRDYGYT
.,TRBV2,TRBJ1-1,ASSEAPRQGAEAF
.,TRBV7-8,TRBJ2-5,ASSSPGGFETQY
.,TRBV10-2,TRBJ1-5,ASSESNAGGPQH
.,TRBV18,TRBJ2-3,ASSRTGGFRSTDTQY
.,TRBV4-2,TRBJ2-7,ASSSAGAGSYEQY
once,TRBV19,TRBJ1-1,ASTRTRTGDTEAF